Listed below are T cell receptor beta chains from one sample, sequenced in a study of cytomegalovirus exposure and HLA in healthy donors. This table comes from immunoSEQ multiplex PCR, and its TCRdb copy is limited to in-frame clones, with some not included. The table records almost 200,000 clones, more than 75% of them present only once. The sample taken for sequencing was PBMCs. Every receptor here comes from a male donor in good health and CMV-seropositive. CDR3s include the opening cysteine and the closing phenylalanine or tryptophan. The D gene is left open where the match is weak. Only some rows state a clone size, as once, few, many or a class for expanded clones.

clone size,CDR3 length,V gene,D gene,J gene,CDR3 DNA,CDR3 protein
NA,14,TRBV15,NA,TRBJ1-1,TGTGCCACCAGCGGCCAGGGTCAGAACACTGAAGCTTTCTTT,CATSGQGQNTEAFF
few,14,TRBV10-3,NA,TRBJ1-2,TGTGCCATCAGTGACAGGGGCCCCGTGGACGGCTACACCTTC,CAISDRGPVDGYTF
NA,12,TRBV4-1,NA,TRBJ2-5,TGCGCCAGCAGCCACTCGAGCGGGACCCAGTACTTC,CASSHSSGTQYF
once,12,TRBV6-5,NA,TRBJ1-5,TGTGCCACCCCCAGGAGCAATCAGCCCCAGCATTTT,CATPRSNQPQHF
NA,13,TRBV11-2,NA,TRBJ2-2,TGTGCCAGCGCTAGCGACTTGATCGGGGAGCTGTTTTTT,CASASDLIGELFF
NA,19,TRBV5-4,TRBD1,TRBJ1-5,TGTGCCAGCAGCTTGGGCTGCGGGGGGACAGGGGGCAGCAATCAGCCCCAGCATTTT,CASSLGCGGTGGSNQPQHF
NA,13,TRBV30,NA,TRBJ2-5,TGTGCCTGGAGTGTACGGTCGTCAGAGACCCAGTACTTC,CAWSVRSSETQYF
NA,15,TRBV5-4,NA,TRBJ2-7,TGTGCCAGCAGCTTGGGACAGGAGAGAACCTACGAGCAGTACTTC,CASSLGQERTYEQYF
NA,15,TRBV5-4,TRBD1,TRBJ2-7,TGTGCCAGCAGCTTGAAGACAGGGGGCCTCTACGAGCAGTACTTC,CASSLKTGGLYEQYF
NA,15,TRBV27,TRBD2,TRBJ2-5,TGTGCCAGCAGGGCAACGAGGGAGGGCCTGGAGACCCAGTACTTC,CASRATREGLETQYF
NA,11,TRBV20-1,NA,TRBJ2-5,TGCAGTGCTGACTTCAGAGGGACCCAGTACTTC,CSADFRGTQYF
NA,15,TRBV7-2,NA,TRBJ2-1,TGTGCCAGCAGCTTCGACCGGGACTTGTACAATGAGCAGTTCTTC,CASSFDRDLYNEQFF
NA,16,TRBV7-9,TRBD1,TRBJ1-5,TGTGCCAGCAGCCCGGACAGGGGGGTTAGCAATCAGCCCCAGCATTTT,CASSPDRGVSNQPQHF
NA,13,TRBV7-8,NA,TRBJ1-2,TGTGCCAGCAGTTTCAGGGAAAGAGCTGGCTACACCTTC,CASSFRERAGYTF
NA,13,TRBV9,NA,TRBJ2-7,TGTGCCAGCAGCGAACTGCCCTCCTACGAGCAGTACTTC,CASSELPSYEQYF